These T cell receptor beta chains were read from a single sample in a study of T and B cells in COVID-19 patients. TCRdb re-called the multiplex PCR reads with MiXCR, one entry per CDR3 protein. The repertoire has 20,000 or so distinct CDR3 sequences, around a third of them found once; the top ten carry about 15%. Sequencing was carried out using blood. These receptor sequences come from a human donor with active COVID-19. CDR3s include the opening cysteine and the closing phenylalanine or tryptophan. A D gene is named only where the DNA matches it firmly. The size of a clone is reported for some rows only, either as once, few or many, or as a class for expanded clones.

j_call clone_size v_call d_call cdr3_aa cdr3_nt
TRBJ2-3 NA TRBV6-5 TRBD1 CASTSGQGGFSRQFFTDTQYF TGTGCCAGCACCTCGGGACAGGGAGGATTCTCTAGACAGTTTTTCACAGATACGCAGTATTTT
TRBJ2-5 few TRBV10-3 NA CAISESGPMGPLYF TGTGCCATCAGTGAGTCCGGCCCAATGGGCCCCTTGTACTTC
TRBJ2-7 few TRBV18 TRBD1 CASSQDRGSYEQYF TGTGCCAGCTCACAGGACAGGGGCTCCTACGAGCAGTACTTC
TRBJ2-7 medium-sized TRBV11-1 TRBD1 CASSFSNRGRYEQYF TGTGCCAGCAGCTTCTCAAACAGGGGACGATACGAGCAGTACTTC
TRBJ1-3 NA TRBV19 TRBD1 CASSKQGTGNTIYF TGTGCCAGCAGTAAACAGGGGACTGGAAACACCATATATTTT
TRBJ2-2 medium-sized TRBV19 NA CASSIAGLRSGELFF TGTGCCAGTAGTATCGCGGGACTTAGGAGCGGGGAGCTGTTTTTT
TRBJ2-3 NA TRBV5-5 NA CASSLDLGGESTDTQYF TGTGCCAGCAGCTTAGATTTGGGCGGGGAGAGCACAGATACGCAGTATTTT
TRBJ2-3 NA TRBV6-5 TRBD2 CASTQPGLAATDTQYF TGTGCCAGCACTCAACCGGGACTAGCGGCCACAGATACGCAGTATTTT
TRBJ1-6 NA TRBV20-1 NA CSATPFGTEYNSPLHF TGCAGTGCTACTCCGTTCGGGACTGAATATAATTCACCCCTCCACTTT
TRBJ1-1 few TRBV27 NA CASRSWQTSMNTEAFF TGTGCCAGCAGGTCATGGCAGACCAGCATGAACACTGAAGCTTTCTTT
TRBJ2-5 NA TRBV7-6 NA CASSYGRRETQYF TGTGCCAGCAGCTACGGACGCCGGGAGACCCAGTACTTC
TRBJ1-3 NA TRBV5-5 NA CASSLDWVSGNTIYF TGTGCCAGCAGCTTGGACTGGGTTTCTGGAAACACCATATATTTT
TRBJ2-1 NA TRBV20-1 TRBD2 CSARYPETSRDEQFF TGCAGTGCTAGATATCCGGAGACTAGCAGGGATGAGCAGTTCTTC
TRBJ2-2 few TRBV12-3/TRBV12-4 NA CASSPSTENGELFF TGTGCCAGCAGCCCTTCGACAGAGAACGGGGAGCTGTTTTTT
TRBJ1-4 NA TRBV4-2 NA CASSPGGGAGNEKLFF TGTGCCAGCAGCCCGGGAGGGGGAGCGGGCAATGAAAAACTGTTTTTT
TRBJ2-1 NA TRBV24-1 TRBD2 CATSDYSGGRNEQFF TGTGCCACCAGTGACTATTCGGGGGGTCGTAATGAGCAGTTCTTC
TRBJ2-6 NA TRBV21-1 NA CASEGRAAGILHSGANVLTF TGTGCCAGCGAAGGTCGGGCAGCCGGAATCCTACACTCTGGGGCCAACGTCCTGACTTTC